The entry below gives a single T cell receptor (beta chain) sequence along with its context. Its antigen remains unidentified. All participating donors were Caucasian adults from Nashville, Tennessee. The repertoire was sequenced with immunoSEQ multiplex PCR; TCRdb's copy has only in-frame clones and lacks some. This sample has approximately 180,000 clones, with just under 95% found just once. These data are taken from a study of shared clonotypes between healthy human individuals. Study-wide findings and caveats: In general, naive subsets displayed greater estimated richness than memory subsets did.

Per germline, CDR1 GTSNPN and CDR2 SVGIG (reference sequence). The CDR3 contains 13 residues. The chain recombines TRBV30 with TRBJ2-5; 9 bases match TRBD1. With the DNA end fitting TRBJ2-7 better, the J assignment may be wrong. This TCR derives from a woman aged 30 to 39 in good health. The material sequenced was naive CD4+ T cells sorted from blood. Subset reported: CD45RA+ positively selected. The CDR3 nucleotides are TGTGCCTGGAGTTTTGGACAGGGGTTCGAGCAGTACTTC. The encoded protein is CAWSFGQGFEQYF.